The 11 T cell receptor beta chains presented below share a single source sample, sequenced in a study of T-cell memory formation after mild COVID-19. TCRdb called the 5' RACE reads again in MiXCR, with one record for every CDR3 protein. The data show 270,000 or so distinct CDR3 sequences, 16% seen once. The sequenced material came from PBMCs or a T cell subset sorted from them (not recorded which). Receptor source: a man aged 18 to 30 who had mild COVID-19 (a few samples of this study predate the infection). Cell type and time point are not known.

This clonotype was detected a few times. This chain links TRBV5-1 with TRBJ2-1, with D possibly being TRBD1 or TRBD2 (6 bases each). Germline CDR1 and CDR2: SGHRS and YFSETQ. CDR3 length: 17 residues. V was clipped by 0 bases and J by 0 bases, with 13 bases between them. The CDR3 loop reads CASSLGYTGASYNEQFF. The CDR3 nucleotides read TGCGCCAGCAGCTTGGGGTATACGGGGGCCTCCTACAATGAGCAGTTCTTC.

The table lists this clonotype with many counts. This chain joins TRBV7-2 and TRBJ2-5; D ambiguous. V was pared by 5 bases and J by 7 bases, with 17 bases between. The CDR3 has 14 amino acids. In germline, CDR1 is SGHTA, CDR2 FQGNSA. As DNA, the CDR3 is TGTGCCAGCAGCCGCCCCCCTGAGAAGGGGACCCAGTACTTC. Protein: CASSRPPEKGTQYF.

The CDR3 is CASSFGTGEREQYF. DNA of the CDR3: TGTGCCAGCAGCTTCGGGACAGGGGAGCGGGAGCAGTACTTC. The J gene is TRBJ2-7, the V gene TRBV5-5; 10 bases map to TRBD1. The CDR3 is made up of 14 amino acids. The junction had 6 bases not matched to a gene; V was cut back by 2 bases and J by 7 bases. In germline, CDR1 is SGHKS, CDR2 YYEKEE (reference sequence).

This clonotype came up a few times. The chain couples TRBV6-5 to TRBJ2-3, with D hard to call. CDR1 and CDR2 (germline): MNHEY, SVGAGI. CDR3 length: 14 residues. V lost 5 bases, J lost 0 bases, and 9 bases lay in between. The CDR3 protein is CASSTLASTDTQYF. The DNA for the CDR3 is TGTGCCAGCAGTACTTTAGCTAGCACAGATACGCAGTATTTT.

The V call is TRBV6-6, the J call TRBJ2-2; 8 bases agree with TRBD1. The CDR3 has 17 amino acids. CDR1 and CDR2 from the germline V gene are MNHNY and SVGAGI (reference sequence). V dropped 5 bases and J dropped 3; count of bases not matched to a gene: 11. For the CDR3, the DNA is TGTGCCAGCAGTCCGCCCAGGGGGCGCGGGGACACCGGGGAGCTGTTTTTT. Its protein product is CASSPPRGRGDTGELFF.

The chain recombines TRBV6-2 or TRBV6-3 with TRBJ1-5, with a weak D call TRBD1 (6 bases). CDR1 and CDR2 from the germline V gene are MNHEY and SVGEGT. CDR3 size: 14 residues. V lost 2 bases, J lost 6 bases, and 11 bases lay in between. The CDR3 reads CASSYGGQSQPQHF. The CDR3 DNA reads as TGTGCCAGCAGTTACGGGGGGCAGAGTCAGCCCCAGCATTTT.

This clonotype was recorded a few times. The V and J genes are TRBV5-1 and TRBJ2-6; 7 bases are shared with TRBD2. Germline CDR1 is SGHRS and CDR2 is YFSETQ. This CDR3 spans 18 amino acids. V lost 1 base and J lost 0; bases outside the gene matches: 7. The CDR3 reads CASSLYAGRVSGANVLTF. The CDR3 region has the DNA TGCGCCAGCAGCTTGTATGCAGGGAGGGTCTCTGGGGCCAACGTCCTGACTTTC.

This clonotype was found a few times. In DNA, the CDR3 is TGTGCCAGCAGCTTAGCGAGGGGGCCGTCACCCCTCCACTTT. It yields the protein CASSLARGPSPLHF. The genes are TRBV7-6 and TRBJ1-6, with 7 nucleotides matching TRBD1. With V trimmed by 0 bases and J by 10 bases, 3 bases remained unmatched. The CDR3 has 14 amino acids. Germline lookup yields CDR1 SGHVS and CDR2 FNYEAQ.

In this sample, this clonotype turned up many times. The CDR3 region has the DNA TGTGCCAGCAGTGAAGCCCGGACATACTTCTCCTACGAGCAGTACGTC. It translates to CASSEARTYFSYEQYV. The chain links TRBV2 to TRBJ2-7; possibly TRBD1 for D (5 bases). V was shortened by 0 bases and J by 0 bases, with 12 bases between the two germline ends. Germline V gene data show CDR1 as SNHLY and CDR2 as FYNNEI. The CDR3 contains 16 residues.

This clonotype was seen more than once but under ten times. The gene calls are TRBV6-6 and TRBJ2-1; perhaps D is TRBD1 or TRBD2 (5 bases each). Germline V lookup: CDR1 MNHNY, CDR2 SVGAGI (reference sequence). The length of the CDR3 is 16 residues. V was trimmed by 6 bases and J by 6 bases, leaving 21 bases between them. The CDR3 loop is CASSPFPRDDSNEQFF. CDR3 nucleotide sequence: TGTGCCAGCAGCCCATTTCCGAGGGACGACAGCAATGAGCAGTTCTTC.

The chain couples TRBV5-1 to TRBJ1-5; a weak D match, TRBD1 (5 bases). CDR1 SGHRS and CDR2 YFSETQ come from the germline V gene. Deletions cut 0 bases from V and 5 bases from J, with 12 bases between. The length of the CDR3 is 15 residues. As DNA, the CDR3 is TGCGCCAGCAGCTTGGCGGCAGGGAGGGATCAGCCCCAGCATTTT. Its translation: CASSLAAGRDQPQHF.